This TCR beta chain was profiled in a study of post-analysis software for immune sequencing data. Study overall: In terms of disease course, relapsing-remitting, secondary progressive and progressive-relapsing multiple sclerosis were included.

Study results and caveats: Under F measure analysis, samples from one preparation batch co-clustered strongly. The study found significantly lower normalized Chao1 diversity in multiple sclerosis patients than in controls. Controls showed lower frequencies than patients for roughly five TRBV segments, and TRBV5-6, TRBV5-1 and TRBV20-1 were among these.

With V trimmed by 0 bases and J by 5 bases, 16 bases remained unmatched. There are 18 residues in the CDR3. Looked up from germline, CDR1 is SGHRS and CDR2 is YFSETQ. As regards this clonotype: Its antigen remains unidentified. A much larger clone lies a single base off, so this may be a read error.

Tagging with unique molecular identifiers was a feature of the TCR beta cDNA libraries. Input of roughly 0.95 to 11 million T cells yielded hundreds of thousands of cDNA molecules. TCRdb processed the PCR reads anew with MiXCR; each CDR3 protein has one entry. The sample records about 200,000 distinct CDR3 sequences, over 25% being singletons. This chain uses TRBV5-1 with TRBJ2-5; 7 bases fit TRBD2. Sequencing was carried out using blood. The clonotype comes from a girl aged 2-17 years with multiple sclerosis. The CDR3 DNA is TGCGCCAGCAGCTTGGCCCTGGCTAGCGGACGTCCAGGGGAGACCCAGTACTTC. Translating it yields CASSLALASGRPGETQYF.